The entry below gives a single T cell receptor beta chain sequence along with its context. As yet, its antigen is unknown. The data belong to a study of T cell responses to AZD1222 COVID-19 vaccine. General observations from the study: Only after the peak T cell response were repertoires sampled.

Profiling relied on immunoSEQ multiplex PCR, and the TCRdb table lists in-frame clones only, not all of them. The sample carries fewer than 150,000 clones, nearly 90% recorded once. Second-dose timings of about 4 or about 12 weeks were pooled. Between the trimmed V and J ends, which lost 6 bases and 1 base, there was a span of 12 bases. CDR1 MNHEY and CDR2 SMNVEV come from the germline V gene (reference sequence). CDR3 length equals 14 residues. This receptor was identified in an adult who received the AZD1222 COVID-19 vaccine. This chain uses TRBV27 with TRBJ1-1; D might be TRBD1 (5 bases). Sample: peripheral blood, taken 28 days after the second AZD1222 dose. The CDR3: CASSRDGPNTEAFF. The CDR3 region has the DNA TGTGCCAGCAGCCGGGACGGCCCGAACACTGAAGCTTTCTTT.